The 27 T cell receptor beta chains presented below share a single source sample, sequenced in a study of cytomegalovirus exposure and HLA in healthy donors. This PCR relied on a set of 60 Vbeta primers and 13 Jbeta primers. Method: immunoSEQ multiplex PCR; TCRdb's copy keeps in-frame clones and lacks some. The sample lists fewer than 180,000 clones; 55% to 80% were seen once. Input material: PBMCs. Receptor source: a woman aged 55 to 70 in good health and CMV-seropositive.

This clone was observed a few times. CDR3 amino acids: CASRGASGRLHEQYF. The CDR3 bases are TGTGCCAGCAGGGGGGCTAGCGGGAGGTTACACGAGCAGTACTTC. This chain connects TRBV2 to TRBJ2-7; 11 bases match TRBD2. This CDR3 is built from 15 residues. The V gene's germline CDR1 is SNHLY and CDR2 FYNNEI. Germline trimming cut 6 bases from V and 5 bases from J; bases unmatched to any gene: 9.

The chain has TRBV18 and TRBJ2-7; 9 bases line up with TRBD2. CDR1 is KGHSH and CDR2 is LQKENI in the germline V gene. This CDR3 comprises 14 residues. Trimming at V came to 3 bases and at J to 3 bases, leaving 3 bases not matched to a gene. CDR3 in amino acids: CASSPTSGDYEQYF. CDR3 coding DNA: TGTGCCAGCTCACCGACTAGCGGAGACTACGAGCAGTACTTC. The variable domain in full, completed from reference TRBV18 and TRBJ2-7, reads NAGVMQNPRHLVRRRGQEARLRCSPMKGHSHVYWYRQLPEEGLKFMVYLQKENIIDESGMPKERFSAEFPKEGPSILRIQQVVRGDSAAYFCASSPTSGDYEQYFGPGTRLTVT.

This clone has only a few counts. DNA of the CDR3: TGTGCCAGCAGCTACCGGACAGGGTCCCACGAGCAGTACTTC. Residues: CASSYRTGSHEQYF. The genes are TRBV7-6 and TRBJ2-7; 8 bases match TRBD1. Germline V gene data show CDR1 as SGHVS and CDR2 as FNYEAQ. The CDR3 has 14 residues. The ends lost 4 bases at V and 5 bases at J; junction bases unmatched: 7.

This clone was seen only a few times. This chain connects TRBV7-9 to TRBJ1-6; 7 bases match TRBD1. The CDR3 spans 15 residues. CDR1 and CDR2 from the germline V gene are SEHNR and FQNEAQ (reference sequence). J was trimmed by 5 bases and V by 6 bases; bases with no gene match: 7. The CDR3 bases are TGTGCCAGCAGGCCAGGGGGGCTGGATAATTCACCCCTCCACTTT. Its protein is CASRPGGLDNSPLHF.

The CDR3 nucleotides are TGCGCCAGCAGCCAAGGTCCCCTAGCGGGTCCCTCCGGCTCCCAGTACTTC. Amino acids: CASSQGPLAGPSGSQYF. This chain joins TRBV4-3 and TRBJ2-5; 8 bases are a match to TRBD2. The V segment lost 1 base and the J segment 9 bases; nucleotides outside the gene matches: 16. CDR3 length: 17 amino acids. Germline CDR1 and CDR2: LGHNA and YSLEER.

The genes are TRBV6-1 and TRBJ2-3, with D possibly matching TRBD1 (6 bases). The germline V gene encodes CDR1 MNHNS and CDR2 SASEGT. The CDR3 is 12 residues long. The V and J ends lost 8 bases and 2 bases respectively, with 8 bases between them. In DNA form, the CDR3 reads TGTGCCAGCTCAGGGGTCACAGATACGCAGTATTTT. Its translation is CASSGVTDTQYF.

The chain employs TRBV7-2 and TRBJ2-2; D is possibly TRBD2 (5 bases). Germline CDR1 is SGHTA and CDR2 is FQGNSA. The germline V and J ends were trimmed by 1 base and 4 bases, with 7 bases remaining between them. This CDR3 has 14 amino acids. The CDR3 DNA reads TGTGCCAGCAGCTTAGTGGCGGGCACCGGGGAGCTGTTTTTT. Residues: CASSLVAGTGELFF.

The genes are TRBV6-1 and TRBJ2-5, with 9 positions matching TRBD1. Germline CDR1 MNHNS, CDR2 SASEGT. J was trimmed by 4 bases and V by 6 bases; bases with no gene match: 3. The CDR3 extends over 13 amino acids. CDR3 bases: TGTGCCAGCAGCGACAGGGGGTCAGAGACCCAGTACTTC. Protein sequence: CASSDRGSETQYF.

The chain joins TRBV11-2 to TRBJ2-5; D is undetermined. The end of the DNA fits TRBJ2-7 better, so the J call may be wrong. Germline CDR1 is SGHAT and CDR2 is FQNNGV. The CDR3 extends over 14 amino acids. The CDR3: CASSLEAGPYEQYF. The CDR3 DNA is TGTGCCAGCAGCTTAGAAGCAGGCCCCTACGAGCAGTACTTC.

The chain has TRBV28 and TRBJ1-5; D is perhaps TRBD1 (6 bases). CDR3 size: 16 residues. With 4 bases removed from V and 6 bases from J, the gap between germline ends came to 19 bases. Germline assignment: CDR1 MDHEN and CDR2 SYDVKM. CDR3 loop: CASSSLRQAQAQPQHF. For the CDR3, the DNA is TGTGCCAGCAGTTCCCTTAGACAGGCCCAGGCTCAGCCCCAGCATTTT.

The gene calls are TRBV29-1 and TRBJ2-7; TRBD2 agrees at 7 bases. V shed 4 bases, J shed 7 bases, and the junction held 10 bases outside the gene matches. Germline assignment: CDR1 SQVTM and CDR2 ANQGSEA. The CDR3 loop spans 13 amino acids. In DNA, the CDR3 is TGCAGCGTTGGGGGAGGGCCTTCTAGAGAGCAGTACTTC. This gives the protein CSVGGGPSREQYF.

In this sample, this clone turned up a few times. The genes are TRBV4-3 and TRBJ1-1; D is undetermined. The CDR3 length is 14 residues. The V and J ends lost 0 bases and 1 base respectively, with 6 bases between them. Germline V gene lookup returns CDR1 LGHNA and CDR2 YSLEER. CDR3 sequence: CASSQDARNTEAFF. The DNA of the CDR3 is TGCGCCAGCAGCCAAGACGCGAGGAACACTGAAGCTTTCTTT.

The chain carries TRBV28 and TRBJ2-7; 9 bases map to TRBD1. Germline CDR1 MDHEN, CDR2 SYDVKM. CDR3 length equals 17 residues. V was clipped by 6 bases and J by 6 bases; unmatched bases: 18. The CDR3 sequence: CASRVLQGATAIFEQYF. The CDR3 DNA is TGTGCCAGCAGAGTCTTACAGGGGGCGACGGCTATTTTCGAGCAGTACTTC.

V is TRBV28 and J is TRBJ2-5, with D maybe TRBD2 (6 bases). In germline, CDR1 is MDHEN, CDR2 SYDVKM. Trimming took 1 base from V and 4 from J, leaving 16 bases between them. The CDR3 totals 16 residues. The CDR3 DNA is TGTGCCAGCAGTTTATTCGGGCGGGACCCCCGAGAGACCCAGTACTTC. Protein sequence: CASSLFGRDPRETQYF.

This clone was seen more than once but under ten times. The V and J genes are TRBV28 and TRBJ1-2; D remains ambiguous. Trimming cost V 10 bases and J 4 bases, with 7 bases left between them. Germline lookup yields CDR1 MDHEN and CDR2 SYDVKM. The CDR3 totals 10 residues. The CDR3 protein is CATDSYGYTF. DNA for the CDR3: TGTGCCACAGACTCCTATGGCTACACCTTC.

The chain uses TRBV5-8 and TRBJ2-5; TRBD2 aligns across 10 bases. This CDR3 has 13 residues. The germline CDR1 and CDR2 sequences are SGHTS and YDEGEE. Losses at the gene ends were 7 bases for V and 5 bases for J; bases not matched to a gene: 5. The CDR3 reads CASHPSGSETQYF. CDR3 in DNA: TGTGCCAGCCACCCTAGCGGGAGTGAGACCCAGTACTTC.

This chain uses TRBV4-2 with TRBJ1-1; D remains ambiguous. The V gene lost 0 bases and the J gene lost 4 bases, with 15 bases spanning the gap. CDR3 size: 16 residues. Germline assignment: CDR1 LGHNA and CDR2 YNFKEQ. In DNA form, the CDR3 reads TGTGCCAGCAGCCAAGATTACGGGGTGGTAGCCACTGAAGCTTTCTTT. Its translation: CASSQDYGVVATEAFF.

The V call is TRBV28, the J call TRBJ2-1; 11 positions match TRBD1. The CDR3 is 14 amino acids. With 8 bases clipped from V and 7 bases from J, the junction kept 7 bases outside the gene matches. In germline, CDR1 is MDHEN, CDR2 SYDVKM. Here the CDR3 DNA reads TGTGCCAGCGCCGGGACAGGGGGGAAAAATGAGCAGTTCTTC. Protein product: CASAGTGGKNEQFF.

V is TRBV7-3 and J is TRBJ2-3, with 8 bases fitting TRBD2. V was clipped by 6 bases and J by 0 bases; unmatched bases: 11. The germline V gene has CDR1 SGHTA and CDR2 FQGTGA. The CDR3 consists of 17 residues. CDR3 nucleotides: TGTGCCAGCAGTCGGGACTCGGGGGGGGGTAGCACAGATACGCAGTATTTT. Translation gives CASSRDSGGGSTDTQYF.

The J gene is TRBJ2-3, the V gene TRBV28; 7 bases map to TRBD2. Germline assignment: CDR1 MDHEN and CDR2 SYDVKM. Trimming cost V 2 bases and J 3 bases; bases outside gene matches: 11. The CDR3 is made up of 17 amino acids. CDR3 loop: CASSLLPTSSGTDTQYF. The DNA for the CDR3 is TGTGCCAGCAGTTTACTTCCGACTAGCAGTGGTACAGATACGCAGTATTTT.

This clone was recorded a few times. The chain couples TRBV28 to TRBJ1-5, with D maybe TRBD1 (6 bases). The V end was cut by 2 bases, the J end by 3 bases, with 11 bases between. Per germline, CDR1 MDHEN and CDR2 SYDVKM. This CDR3 has 15 residues. DNA of the CDR3: TGTGCCAGCAGTTTACAGGGACACAACAATCAGCCCCAGCATTTT. Protein sequence: CASSLQGHNNQPQHF.

This sequence joins TRBV6-1 and TRBJ1-6, with D unclear. Trimming stripped 8 bases from V and 9 bases from J, with 5 bases between. The CDR3 is 10 amino acids. Germline assignment: CDR1 MNHNS and CDR2 SASEGT. CDR3 loop: CASDTSPLHF. In DNA, the CDR3 is TGTGCCAGCGACACTTCACCCCTCCACTTT.

This clone was found a few times. The chain links TRBV2 to TRBJ2-3; D might be TRBD2 (6 bases). V was shortened by 4 bases and J by 4 bases, with 15 bases between the two germline ends. Per the germline V gene, CDR1 is SNHLY and CDR2 is FYNNEI. The CDR3 extends over 15 amino acids. The CDR3, as DNA: TGTGCCAGCAGTGTGTTGGAGGGTATCCCAGATACGCAGTATTTT. It codes for CASSVLEGIPDTQYF.

This CDR3 reads CASSLDGTWSNEQYF. The DNA for the CDR3 is TGTGCCAGCAGCTTGGATGGGACTTGGAGCAACGAGCAGTACTTC. The rearrangement links TRBV5-6 to TRBJ2-7, with D possibly matching TRBD2 (6 bases). Germline V gene sequence: CDR1 SGHDT, CDR2 YYEEEE. This CDR3 is built from 15 residues. The germline V and J ends were trimmed by 0 bases and 5 bases, with 15 bases remaining between them.

CDR3 residues: CASSFGTSGEETQYF. The CDR3 nucleotides are TGCGCCAGCAGCTTCGGGACTAGCGGGGAAGAGACCCAGTACTTC. This chain uses TRBV5-1 with TRBJ2-5, with 13 bases identical to TRBD2. There are 15 residues in the CDR3. V dropped 2 bases and J dropped 3; count of bases not matched to a gene: 1. Germline CDR1 SGHRS, CDR2 YFSETQ.

This clone was counted between two and nine times. The same CDR3 also results from other DNA sequences found in this sample. CDR3 DNA: TGCGCCAGCAGCCAAAGGGCGGGAGGGCCCTACGAGCAGTACTTC. Amino acids: CASSQRAGGPYEQYF. The chain carries TRBV4-3 and TRBJ2-7; 9 bases line up with TRBD2. This CDR3 spans 15 amino acids. From germline, CDR1 is LGHNA and CDR2 YSLEER. J gave up 2 bases and V 2 bases, and 4 bases lay outside the gene matches.

The chain uses TRBV28 and TRBJ1-5; the D gene is possibly TRBD1 (5 bases). V lost 0 bases and J lost 5, with 8 bases in between. This CDR3 region has 14 residues. From germline, CDR1 is MDHEN and CDR2 SYDVKM. CDR3 bases: TGTGCCAGCAGTTTATGGGGGCGAGATCAGCCCCAGCATTTT. The encoded protein is CASSLWGRDQPQHF.